This record looks at one TCR beta chain sequence and its context. Its matching antigen is unknown. A multiplex PCR was run with 60 Vbeta primers and 13 Jbeta primers. The data were produced by immunoSEQ multiplex PCR, yet TCRdb's version contains in-frame clones alone and is incomplete. The data show about 120,000 clones, around 85% seen once. This sample was taken from a study of cytomegalovirus exposure and HLA in healthy donors. The overall study: About 79 million unique TCRs from HLA-typed donors were held in an early data release. Study-level results: In a later analysis, a genetic analysis reported fewer productive-TCR N-insertions in an Asian-associated ancestry cluster than the cohort average. Through in vitro validation, three CMV-associated chains were shown to be specific for CMV antigens. Later work found that TCR association rates differed between HLA loci; DRB1 had the most and HLA-C the fewest.

This CDR3 is 15 amino acids long. CDR1 MNHEY and CDR2 SVGAGI come from the germline V gene. V lost 6 bases to trimming and J lost 11 bases; unmatched junction nucleotides: 18. Input material: PBMCs. This clonotype was obtained from a man between 18 and 29 years old in good health and CMV-seropositive. The V and J genes are TRBV6-5 and TRBJ1-1; 7 positions agree with TRBD1. CDR3 sequence reads: CASSRDPTGWERAFF. The CDR3 nucleotides are TGTGCCAGCAGCCGAGACCCGACAGGGTGGGAAAGGGCTTTCTTT.